This T cell receptor beta chain was obtained from a study of a mutant IDH1 vaccine in newly diagnosed glioma. Study-wide background: All eight of the vaccinations patients received fell in weeks 1, 3, 5, 7, 11, 15, 19 and 23.

Regarding time point: week 23, last vaccination. The investigators gave 300 ug of mutant IDH1 20-mer peptide in each vaccine dose, together with topical imiquimod. Donors had new IDH1-mutant astrocytomas of WHO grade 3 or 4 (ATRX-lost). Clones were read by immunoSEQ multiplex PCR, and TCRdb kept only the in-frame ones, dropping some. The sample lists roughly 60,000 clones, approximately 85% occurring once. The study, taken as a whole, reports: Patients mounted vaccine-induced immune responses in 93.3% of cases.

Germline values: CDR1 SNHLY, CDR2 FYNNEI. This CDR3 contains 13 residues. With 4 bases removed from V and 5 bases from J, the gap between germline ends came to 8 bases. A remark on this clone: Its antigen is unidentified.

The chain recombines TRBV2 with TRBJ2-2; D is uncertain. The specimen was PBMCs, collected from a glioma patient whose treatment included an IDH1 peptide vaccine. This receptor was taken from a man aged 30 to 39 with glioma. Here the CDR3 DNA reads TGTGCCAGCAGTGCTTTTGGGACCGGGGAGCTGTTTTTT. Encoded protein: CASSAFGTGELFF.